Following are 17 T cell receptor beta chains from one sample sequenced in a study of T cells in tuberculosis. Time point given: new active TB diagnosis, blood taken before or within 7 days of starting treatment. Using immunoSEQ multiplex PCR, the repertoire was profiled, and TCRdb retains in-frame clones only, with some absent. Of approximately 49,000 clones in the sample, more than 90% are singletons; the top ten hold more than 1.3%. Sequenced material: PBMCs, taken at tuberculosis diagnosis. The receptors here all came from an adult with tuberculosis.

This clone was seen just once. The chain employs TRBV4-2 and TRBJ2-3, with 7 bases matching TRBD2. The ends lost 1 base at V and 4 bases at J; junction bases unmatched: 8. Looked up from germline, CDR1 is LGHNA and CDR2 is YNFKEQ. CDR3 length: 16 residues. The CDR3 region has the DNA TGTGCCAGCAGCCAAGGGGGCAGCGGGAAGGCAGATACGCAGTATTTT. Its translation is CASSQGGSGKADTQYF.

This rearrangement joins TRBV7-8 to TRBJ1-1; 9 bases map to TRBD1. The CDR3 loop spans 14 amino acids. Germline V CDR1 and CDR2: SGHVS, FQNEAQ. V dropped 4 bases and J dropped 4; count of bases not matched to a gene: 4. The CDR3 loop is CASSWGQGGTEAFF. Written as DNA, the CDR3 is TGTGCCAGCAGCTGGGGACAGGGAGGCACTGAAGCTTTCTTT.

The chain joins TRBV27 to TRBJ1-6, with a possible D match to TRBD1 (6 bases). The CDR3 spans 17 residues. Germline CDR1 MNHEY, CDR2 SMNVEV (reference sequence). V was pared by 0 bases and J by 6 bases, with 15 bases between. The CDR3 region has the DNA TGTGCCAGCAGTTTATCGGAAAACAGGGAATCTAATTCACCCCTCCACTTT. This gives the protein CASSLSENRESNSPLHF.

The rearrangement joins TRBV18 to TRBJ2-7; 7 bases agree with TRBD2. Germline V gene lookup returns CDR1 KGHSH and CDR2 LQKENI. The V and J ends lost 0 bases and 2 bases, in that order; junction bases with no gene match: 1. The CDR3 has 14 residues. CDR3 in amino acids: CASSPPAGAYEQYF. CDR3 DNA sequence: TGTGCCAGCTCACCACCGGCGGGAGCCTACGAGCAGTACTTC.

This chain joins TRBV7-2 and TRBJ1-2; D is perhaps TRBD1 (6 bases). This CDR3 has 16 amino acids. Germline V lookup: CDR1 SGHTA, CDR2 FQGNSA. V was cut by 5 bases and J by 6 bases, with 22 bases left in between. The CDR3 here is CASSLRGGYTGDGYTF. Written as DNA, the CDR3 is TGTGCCAGCAGCCTCCGAGGGGGATATACCGGGGATGGCTACACCTTC.

The gene calls are TRBV6-5 and TRBJ2-1; 11 bases line up with TRBD2. The CDR3 loop spans 14 amino acids. The germline V gene has CDR1 MNHEY and CDR2 SVGAGI. V was clipped by 6 bases and J by 6 bases; unmatched bases: 4. Here the CDR3 reads CASRRLAGFNEQFF. The CDR3 DNA reads as TGTGCCAGCAGACGACTAGCGGGATTCAATGAGCAGTTCTTC.

This chain uses TRBV7-2 with TRBJ2-7; unclear D gene. V was cut by 1 base and J by 2 bases, with 9 bases left in between. The germline gives CDR1 SGHTA, CDR2 FQGNSA. The CDR3 consists of 14 residues. CDR3 sequence: CASSLGRVAYEQYF. The CDR3 DNA reads TGTGCCAGCAGCTTAGGCCGGGTTGCCTACGAGCAGTACTTC.

The rearrangement uses TRBV7-8 and TRBJ2-3, with 7 bases that match TRBD1. V was clipped by 11 bases and J by 4 bases; unmatched bases: 9. The CDR3 spans 13 residues. CDR1 and CDR2 from the germline V gene are SGHVS and FQNEAQ. CDR3 nucleotide sequence: TGTGCCGCAGCCGACAGGGCGGCAGATACGCAGTATTTT. Translating it yields CAAADRAADTQYF.

The V and J genes are TRBV4-2 and TRBJ2-1; 8 bases map to TRBD2. This CDR3 region has 16 residues. Germline assignment: CDR1 LGHNA and CDR2 YNFKEQ. V was pared by 4 bases and J by 7 bases, with 12 bases of the junction left unmatched. The CDR3 loop is CASSPGAAGVGNEQFF. CDR3 DNA: TGTGCCAGCAGCCCGGGGGCAGCGGGAGTGGGGAATGAGCAGTTCTTC.

The gene calls are TRBV6-4 and TRBJ2-2; tentatively, D is TRBD1 (6 bases). The CDR3 consists of 14 residues. The V end was cut by 5 bases, the J end by 1 base, with 8 bases between. Germline CDR1 and CDR2: MRHNA and SNTAGT. CDR3 loop: CASSQGRNTGELFF. The CDR3 DNA reads as TGTGCCAGCAGTCAGGGGAGGAACACCGGGGAGCTGTTTTTT.

The rearrangement uses TRBV28 and TRBJ2-3, with 7 bases lining up with TRBD2. Germline V gives CDR1 MDHEN, CDR2 SYDVKM. The CDR3 length is 15 residues. Trimming removed 3 bases from V and 0 bases from J; junction bases left unmatched: 3. The CDR3 sequence is CASSLGGFSTDTQYF. The CDR3, as DNA: TGTGCCAGCAGTTTGGGAGGGTTTAGCACAGATACGCAGTATTTT.

V usage is TRBV30 and J usage is TRBJ1-1, with D perhaps TRBD1 (6 bases). This CDR3 contains 13 residues. The V and J ends lost 7 bases and 2 bases respectively, with 14 bases between them. Germline V lookup: CDR1 GTSNPN, CDR2 SVGIG (reference sequence). The CDR3 is CAYDRSLNTEAFF. For the CDR3, the DNA is TGTGCCTACGACAGGTCGCTAAACACTGAAGCTTTCTTT.

V gene TRBV28 combines with J gene TRBJ1-2, with TRBD1 matching over 7 bases. V shed 6 bases and J 8 bases; nucleotides not matched to a gene: 6. The CDR3 has 12 residues. Germline CDR1 reads MDHEN; CDR2 reads SYDVKM. This chain's CDR3 is CASSTGVEGYTF. The CDR3 coding sequence is TGTGCCAGCAGCACAGGGGTAGAAGGCTACACCTTC.

The chain joins TRBV19 to TRBJ1-5, with D hard to call. Trimming removed 4 bases from V and 1 base from J, with 8 bases in between. CDR3 size: 14 residues. The V gene's germline CDR1 is LNHDA and CDR2 SQIVND (reference sequence). CDR3 sequence: CASSTSVSNQPQHF. CDR3 nucleotide sequence: TGTGCCAGTAGTACGTCAGTAAGCAATCAGCCCCAGCATTTT.

This clone was seen just once. The chain is built from TRBV11-2 and TRBJ2-7, with 8 bases identical to TRBD1. The germline V gene encodes CDR1 SGHAT and CDR2 FQNNGV. The V gene end was trimmed by 4 bases and the J gene end by 3 bases; junction bases not matched to a gene: 2. The CDR3 totals 13 residues. CDR3 loop: CASSSGTGYEQYF. CDR3 nucleotide sequence: TGTGCCAGCAGCTCCGGGACAGGCTACGAGCAGTACTTC. Drawing the rest from reference TRBV11-2 and TRBJ2-7, the complete variable domain is EAGVAQSPRYKIIEKRQSVAFWCNPISGHATLYWYQQILGQGPKLLIQFQNNGVVDDSQLPKDRFSAERLKGVDSTLKIQPAKLEDSAVYLCASSSGTGYEQYFGPGTRLTVT.

Comments on this clone: Compared with germline, one end of the junction differs, possibly owing to a read error. The chain is built from TRBV6-6 and TRBJ1-5, with 9 bases lining up with TRBD1. This CDR3 has 13 amino acids. Germline V gene lookup returns CDR1 MNHNY and CDR2 SVGAGI (reference sequence). For the CDR3, the DNA is TGTGCCAGCAGCTCTCTACGGGGACAGGGAAGGAATTTT. This codes for CASSSLRGQGRNF.

CDR3: CASSTYTRPFEQGEQFF. Here the CDR3 DNA reads TGCGCCAGCAGCACGTATACCCGCCCTTTCGAGCAGGGAGAGCAGTTCTTC. This rearrangement joins TRBV5-1 to TRBJ2-1; TRBD1 is a possible D gene (5 bases). The CDR3 runs 17 residues. Looked up from germline, CDR1 is SGHRS and CDR2 is YFSETQ. Trimming took off 4 bases at V and 10 bases at J, with 27 bases between the two ends.